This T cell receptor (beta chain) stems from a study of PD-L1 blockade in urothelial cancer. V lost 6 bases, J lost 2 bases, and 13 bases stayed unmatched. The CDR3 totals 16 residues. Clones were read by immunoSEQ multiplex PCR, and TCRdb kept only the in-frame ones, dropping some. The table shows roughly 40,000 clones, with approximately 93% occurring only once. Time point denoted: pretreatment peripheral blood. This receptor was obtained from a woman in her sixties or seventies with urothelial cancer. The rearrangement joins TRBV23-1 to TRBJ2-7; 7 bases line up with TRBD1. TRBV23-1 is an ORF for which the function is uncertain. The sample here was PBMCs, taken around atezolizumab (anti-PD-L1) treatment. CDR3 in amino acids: CASRPTPNRGPYEQYF. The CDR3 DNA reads TGCGCCAGCAGGCCTACCCCCAACAGGGGACCCTACGAGCAGTACTTC.